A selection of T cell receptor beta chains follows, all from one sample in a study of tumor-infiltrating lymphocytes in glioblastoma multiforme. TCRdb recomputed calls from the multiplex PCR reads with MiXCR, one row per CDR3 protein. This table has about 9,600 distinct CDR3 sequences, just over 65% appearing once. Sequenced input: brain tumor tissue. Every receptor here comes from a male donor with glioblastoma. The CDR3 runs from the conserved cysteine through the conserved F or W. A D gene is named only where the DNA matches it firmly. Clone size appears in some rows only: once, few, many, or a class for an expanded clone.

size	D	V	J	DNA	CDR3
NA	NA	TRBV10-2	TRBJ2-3	TGCTCCAGCAGTGAGGCAGAGGCCTGGGCAGATACGCAGTATTTT	CSSSEAEAWADTQYF
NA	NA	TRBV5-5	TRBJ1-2	TGTGCCAGAAGCTTGGTCCTCAGCCTCACTGAGGGCTACACTTTC	CARSLVLSLTEGYTF
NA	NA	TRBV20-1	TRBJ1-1	TGCAGTGCTAGGGATCAGGCGGACACTGAAGCTTTCTTT	CSARDQADTEAFF
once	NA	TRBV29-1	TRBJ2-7	TGCAGCGTTGAGGCGGGCGGGGTGGGCGAGCCATACTTC	CSVEAGGVGEPYF
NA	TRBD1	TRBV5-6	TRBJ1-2	TGTGCCAGCAGCCCAACGGGACAGATCCATGGCTACATCTTC	CASSPTGQIHGYIF
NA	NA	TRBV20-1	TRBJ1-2	TGCAGTGCTAGAGCGGACACAGTCGCTAACTATGGCTACACCTTC	CSARADTVANYGYTF
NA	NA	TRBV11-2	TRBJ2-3	TGTGCCAGCAGCTTATTTGCTAGCGGCACAGATACGCAGTATTTT	CASSLFASGTDTQYF
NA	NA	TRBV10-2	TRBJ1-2	TGCGCTAGTAACGGGATCGACTATGGCTACACCTTC	CASNGIDYGYTF
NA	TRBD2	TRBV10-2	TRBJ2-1	TGCGCCAGCAGGGACCCTAGCGGGCGGTACAATGAGCAGTTCTTC	CASRDPSGRYNEQFF
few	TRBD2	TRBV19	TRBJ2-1	TGTGCCAGTAGTATGGGAACTAGCGAGTATTACGGGATATCCTACAATGAGCAGTTCTTC	CASSMGTSEYYGISYNEQFF
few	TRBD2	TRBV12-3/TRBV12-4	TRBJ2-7	TGTGCCAGCAGTTTAAGCGGGGCCTCCTACGAGCAGTACTTC	CASSLSGASYEQYF
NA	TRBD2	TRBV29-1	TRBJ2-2	TGCAGCGGGACCGGGACTAGCGGATTTAGCAGGGAGCTGTTTTTC	CSGTGTSGFSRELFF
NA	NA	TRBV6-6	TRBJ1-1	TGTGGCAGCAGTTACTGGGCAGGCTTGAACACTGAAGCTTTCTTT	CGSSYWAGLNTEAFF
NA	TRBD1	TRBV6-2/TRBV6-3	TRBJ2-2	TGTGCCAGCAGAACGGGACAGAGGAACACCGGGGAGCTGTTTTTT	CASRTGQRNTGELFF
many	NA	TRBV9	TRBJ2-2	TGTGCCAGCAGCGCGGAGGGACTCCCGGGCGGGGAGCTGTTTTTT	CASSAEGLPGGELFF
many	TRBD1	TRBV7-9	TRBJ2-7	TGTGCCAGCAGGAACACGGGACAGGGGGTAACCTACGAGCAGTACTTC	CASRNTGQGVTYEQYF
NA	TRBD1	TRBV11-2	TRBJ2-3	TGTGCCAGCAGGTGGAAGGGACAGCGACCAGTTACGCAGTATTTT	CASRWKGQRPVTQYF
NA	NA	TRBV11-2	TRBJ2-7	TGTGCCAGCAGCTTAGATAGGGCGATAGGTCTCGAGCAGTACTTC	CASSLDRAIGLEQYF
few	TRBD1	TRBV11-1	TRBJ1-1	TGTGCCAGCAGCTTCCCGGGGACAGGGGGTGCTGAAGCTTCCTTT	CASSFPGTGGAEASF
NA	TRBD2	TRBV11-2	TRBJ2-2	TGTGCCAGCAGCCACGGACTAGGCACCGGGGAGTTGTTTTTT	CASSHGLGTGELFF
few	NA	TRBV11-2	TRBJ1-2	TGTGCCAGCACCAAGGTCGGGGGCGCTCCTTATTGCTACACCTTC	CASTKVGGAPYCYTF
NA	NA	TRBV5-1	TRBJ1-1	TGCGCCTGCAACGCCGGAGGGCTGAACACTGAAGCCTTCTTT	CACNAGGLNTEAFF
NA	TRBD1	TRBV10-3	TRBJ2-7	TGTGCCATCAGTGAGTTACAGGGGCCCTACGAGCAGTACTTC	CAISELQGPYEQYF
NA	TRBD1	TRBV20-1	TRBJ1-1	TGCACTGCTAGAGATCCACAGGGGCCAGGTATCGACACTGAAGCTTTCTTT	CTARDPQGPGIDTEAFF
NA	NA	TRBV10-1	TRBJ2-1	TGCGCAAGCAGGACCGGGACAAAGGGGTACAATGAGCAGTTCTTC	CASRTGTKGYNEQFF
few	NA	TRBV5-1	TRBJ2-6	TGCGCCAGCAGCCTGTTAGACTCTGGGGCCAACATCCTGACTTTC	CASSLLDSGANILTF
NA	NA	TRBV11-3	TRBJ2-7	TGTGCCAGCAGCTTAGAAGGCGAGAAAGGAGGGCAGTACTTC	CASSLEGEKGGQYF
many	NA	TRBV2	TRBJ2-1	TGTGCCAGCATCAAGGACGGCGCGCCTGAGCAGTTCTTC	CASIKDGAPEQFF
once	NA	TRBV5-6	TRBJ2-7	TGTGCCAGCAGCTTGACTAGTCTCCACGAGCGGTTCTTC	CASSLTSLHERFF
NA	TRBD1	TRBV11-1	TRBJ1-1	TGTGCCAGCAGCTTCCCGGGGACAGGCGGCACTGAAACGTTCTTT	CASSFPGTGGTETFF
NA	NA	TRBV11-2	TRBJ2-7	TGTGCCAGCAGCCAGTCGGGACGGCCGGGGGAGCAGTACTTC	CASSQSGRPGEQYF
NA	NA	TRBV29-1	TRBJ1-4	TGCAGAGTTGGGAGAGGGGGGACTAATGAACAACTGTTTTTT	CRVGRGGTNEQLFF
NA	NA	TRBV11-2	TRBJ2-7	TGTGCCAGCAGCTTAGTAGAGTTCTCCGAGCAGTACTTC	CASSLVEFSEQYF
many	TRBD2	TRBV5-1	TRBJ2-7	TGCGCCAGCAGCTTGGTCGGGACTAGCGGGAGGGCTGTCTACGAGCAGTACTTC	CASSLVGTSGRAVYEQYF
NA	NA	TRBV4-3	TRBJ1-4	TGCGCCAGCAGCCCCCTTCGAAGGGGAGGCACAGCTAATGAAAAACTGTTTTTT	CASSPLRRGGTANEKLFF
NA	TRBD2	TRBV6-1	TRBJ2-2	TGTGTCAGCACCGGACTAGCGGGAGGGTACACCGTGGAACTGTTTTTT	CVSTGLAGGYTVELFF
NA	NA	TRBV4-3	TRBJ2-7	TGCGCCAGCAGCCAAGACTACAGGGAGTGGAACGAGCAGTACTTC	CASSQDYREWNEQYF
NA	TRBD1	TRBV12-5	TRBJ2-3	TGTGCTAGTGATCAACAGGGGGATACGCTGTATTTT	CASDQQGDTLYF
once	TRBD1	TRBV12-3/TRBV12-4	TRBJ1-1	TGTGCCAGCAGTTTCAGACAGGGGACCCTTCCGCCTGGAGCTTTCTTT	CASSFRQGTLPPGAFF
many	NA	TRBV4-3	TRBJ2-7	TGCGCCAGCAGCCAAAGAACAGGGCGAGAGCAGTACTTC	CASSQRTGREQYF
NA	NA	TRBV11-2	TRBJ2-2	TGTGCCAGCAGCTTATCTGGCGGGGCGAACACCGGGGAGCTGTTTTTT	CASSLSGGANTGELFF
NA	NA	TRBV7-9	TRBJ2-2	TGTGCCAGCAGCCTAGAAGAGGTTGGCATCGGGGAACTGTTTTTT	CASSLEEVGIGELFF
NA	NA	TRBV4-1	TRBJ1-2	TGCACCAGCAGCCAAGACGGAGGTGGCTACACCTTC	CTSSQDGGGYTF
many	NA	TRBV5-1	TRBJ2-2	TGCGCCAGCAGCTTCACTTGGATAAACACCGGGGAGCTGTTTTTT	CASSFTWINTGELFF
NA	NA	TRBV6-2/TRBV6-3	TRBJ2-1	TGTGCCAACAGATCCGGAGGAGTCAATGAGCAGTTCTTC	CANRSGGVNEQFF
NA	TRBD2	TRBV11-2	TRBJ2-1	TGTGCCAGCAGCTTAGTCCCCGCTAGCGGCACCTACAATGAGCAGTCCTTC	CASSLVPASGTYNEQSF
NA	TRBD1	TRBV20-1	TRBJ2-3	TGCAGTGCCGACGGGGCGACAGGGGGACCCACAGATACGCAGTATTTT	CSADGATGGPTDTQYF
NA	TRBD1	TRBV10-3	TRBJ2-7	TGTGCCATCAGTGATGTGACAGGGAAATCCTACGAGCAGTACTTC	CAISDVTGKSYEQYF
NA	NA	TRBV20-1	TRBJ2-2	TGCAGTGCCAGCATGGACTCGATCACCGGGGAGCTGTTTTTC	CSASMDSITGELFF
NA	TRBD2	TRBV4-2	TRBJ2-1	TGTGCCAGCGGCCACCCGGGACTAGGTGATGGAGACAATGAGCAGTTCTTC	CASGHPGLGDGDNEQFF
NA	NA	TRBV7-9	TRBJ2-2	TGTGCCAACAACTTAGAAGAGGTTGGCACCGGGGAGCTTTTTTTT	CANNLEEVGTGELFF
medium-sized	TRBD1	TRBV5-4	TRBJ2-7	TGTGCCAGCAGCTGGGGACAGGGTGTCCCCTACGAGCAGTACTTC	CASSWGQGVPYEQYF
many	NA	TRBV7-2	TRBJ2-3	TGTGCCAGCAGCTTAGACTACCTTAGCACAGATACGCAGTATTTT	CASSLDYLSTDTQYF
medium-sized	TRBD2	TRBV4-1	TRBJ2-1	TGCGCCAGCAGCCAAGAAGCAGGTGGCGGGAGGGGCTACAATGAGCAGTTCTTC	CASSQEAGGGRGYNEQFF